This TCR beta chain was recorded in a study of blood T cell repertoires in COVID-19. As for the study in general: From the United States, Italy and Spain came samples of acute and convalescent COVID-19. Nucleic acid was either cDNA or gDNA, and it came from T cells, B-cell-depleted T cells, or PBMCs.

In the original workflow: Cell counts per sample came from amplifying reference gene primers. Using immunoSEQ multiplex PCR, the repertoire was profiled, and TCRdb retains in-frame clones only, with some absent. V, J and clone size are taken as reported in that table, and D and trimming were inferred from the DNA itself. Of approximately 100,000 clones detected, roughly 79% appear once; the ten largest clones hold 8% to 13%. Trimming pared 3 bases from V and 5 bases from J, leaving 16 bases between. This CDR3 contains 14 residues. Looked up from germline, CDR1 is GTSNPN and CDR2 is SVGIG (reference sequence).

This chain links TRBV30 with TRBJ1-1; possibly TRBD1 for D (6 bases). The TCR sequence derives from a human donor in a cohort sampled during active COVID-19. The sequencing sample was made of peripheral blood. CDR3 in DNA: TGTGCCTGGAGCTTTAGGAAGGGGGTGACTGAAGCTTTCTTT. It specifies CAWSFRKGVTEAFF.